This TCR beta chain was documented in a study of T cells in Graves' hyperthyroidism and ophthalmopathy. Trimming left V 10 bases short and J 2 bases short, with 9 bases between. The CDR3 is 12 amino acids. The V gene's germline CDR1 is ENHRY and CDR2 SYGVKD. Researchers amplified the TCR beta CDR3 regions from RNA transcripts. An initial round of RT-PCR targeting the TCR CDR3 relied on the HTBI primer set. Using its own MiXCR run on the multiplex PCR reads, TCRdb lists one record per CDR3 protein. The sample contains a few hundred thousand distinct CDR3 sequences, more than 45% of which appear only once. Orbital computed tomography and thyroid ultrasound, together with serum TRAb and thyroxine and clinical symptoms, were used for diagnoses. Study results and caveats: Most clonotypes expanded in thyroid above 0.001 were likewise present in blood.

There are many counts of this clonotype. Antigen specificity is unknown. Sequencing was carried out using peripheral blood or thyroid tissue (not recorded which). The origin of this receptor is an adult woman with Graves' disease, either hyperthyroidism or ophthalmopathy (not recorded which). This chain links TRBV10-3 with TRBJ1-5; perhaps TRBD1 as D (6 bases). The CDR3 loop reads CATRQGNQPQHF. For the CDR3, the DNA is TGTGCCACGCGACAGGGCAATCAGCCCCAGCATTTT.